A selection of T cell receptor beta chains follows, all from one sample in a study of blood T cell repertoires in COVID-19. TCRdb keeps only in-frame clones here, not all; method: immunoSEQ multiplex PCR. The data show 140,000 or so clones, about 90% seen once. Sequenced input: peripheral blood. These receptors were taken from an elderly woman with acute or convalescent COVID-19. CDR3s include the opening cysteine and the closing phenylalanine or tryptophan. A D gene is named only where the DNA matches it firmly. Size is omitted from some rows. Given values are once, few, many or a class for expanded clones.

NA,TRBJ2-7,TRBD2,TRBV6-5,CASSSGLAGGAEQYF,TGTGCCAGCAGCTCGGGACTAGCGGGGGGCGCCGAGCAGTACTTC
NA,TRBJ1-5,NA,TRBV6-2/TRBV6-3,CASSTGVNQPQHF,TGTGCCAGCAGTACAGGCGTCAATCAGCCCCAGCATTTT
NA,TRBJ2-3,TRBD2,TRBV3-1/TRBV3-2,CASSLGGNTDTQYF,TGTGCCAGCAGCCTGGGGGGGAACACAGATACGCAGTATTTT
NA,TRBJ1-1,NA,TRBV18,CASHGEYTEAFF,TGTGCCAGCCACGGAGAGTACACTGAAGCTTTCTTT
once,TRBJ1-1,TRBD1,TRBV3-1/TRBV3-2,CASSPKTGAEAFF,TGTGCCAGCAGCCCAAAGACAGGGGCAGAAGCTTTCTTT
NA,TRBJ2-3,TRBD1,TRBV29-1,CSVEGSTGLGTDTQYF,TGCAGCGTTGAAGGTTCGACAGGGCTGGGCACAGATACGCAGTATTTT
NA,TRBJ1-6,NA,TRBV6-6,CASSRADSIDSPLHF,TGTGCCAGCTCAAGGGCGGACAGTATAGATTCACCCCTCCACTTT
NA,TRBJ2-2,TRBD2,TRBV18,CASPKRLAGAHTGELFF,TGTGCCAGCCCAAAGCGGCTAGCGGGGGCCCACACCGGGGAGCTGTTTTTT
NA,TRBJ1-6,TRBD1,TRBV18,CASSPGQGPQPLHF,TGTGCCAGCTCACCGGGACAGGGCCCCCAGCCCCTCCACTTT
NA,TRBJ2-2,TRBD1,TRBV2,CASSEFGQGNTGELFF,TGTGCCAGCAGTGAATTCGGACAGGGGAACACCGGGGAGCTGTTTTTT
NA,TRBJ1-5,NA,TRBV7-2,CASSLIPGLENQPQHF,TGTGCCAGCAGCTTAATCCCGGGACTGGAAAATCAGCCCCAGCATTTT
NA,TRBJ2-7,NA,TRBV2,CASKGGYSYEQYF,TGTGCCTCCAAGGGGGGGTACTCCTACGAGCAGTACTTC
NA,TRBJ1-6,NA,TRBV7-2,CASSLVPRVENSPLHF,TGTGCCAGCAGCTTAGTCCCCAGGGTAGAAAATTCACCCCTCCACTTT
NA,TRBJ2-7,NA,TRBV30,CAWSGQVYEQYF,TGTGCCTGGAGTGGGCAGGTGTACGAGCAGTACTTC
NA,TRBJ1-5,NA,TRBV18,CASSPLGNDQPQHF,TGTGCCAGCTCACCCCTCGGTAACGATCAGCCCCAGCATTTT
NA,TRBJ1-2,NA,TRBV12-3/TRBV12-4,CASSLRDYGYTF,TGTGCCAGCAGCCTACGGGACTATGGCTACACCTTC
NA,TRBJ1-2,NA,TRBV4-2,CASSQASTGSYGYTF,TGTGCCAGCAGCCAAGCCTCTACAGGGAGCTATGGCTACACCTTC
NA,TRBJ1-5,NA,TRBV4-1,CASSQVGRATNQPQHF,TGCGCCAGCAGCCAAGTCGGCAGGGCCACCAATCAGCCCCAGCATTTT
once,TRBJ2-3,TRBD2,TRBV7-3,CASSLTSGHTDTQYF,TGTGCCAGCAGCTTGACTAGCGGCCACACAGATACGCAGTATTTT
NA,TRBJ2-1,TRBD2,TRBV19,CASSSGGVLNEQFF,TGTGCCAGTAGTAGCGGGGGGGTCTTAAATGAGCAGTTCTTC
NA,TRBJ1-5,NA,TRBV15,CATSSPTGNRYSNQPQHF,TGTGCCACCAGCAGTCCCACAGGGAACAGATATAGCAATCAGCCCCAGCATTTT
NA,TRBJ2-7,TRBD1,TRBV11-3,CASSPGTGYEQYF,TGTGCCAGCAGCCCGGGGACAGGGTACGAGCAGTACTTC
NA,TRBJ2-5,NA,TRBV21-1,CASSLPGTGVVKTQYF,TGTGCCAGCAGCTTACCCGGGACAGGGGTGGTGAAGACCCAGTACTTC
NA,TRBJ2-1,NA,TRBV3-1/TRBV3-2,CASSTLNEQFF,TGTGCCAGCAGCACTCTCAATGAGCAGTTCTTC
NA,TRBJ1-1,NA,TRBV4-3,CASSQVQGSRYTEAFF,TGCGCCAGCAGCCAAGTGCAGGGGAGTAGGTACACTGAAGCTTTCTTT
NA,TRBJ2-7,NA,TRBV18,CASSPLGGGYEQYF,TGTGCCAGCTCACCCCTGGGGGGTGGGTACGAGCAGTACTTC
NA,TRBJ1-2,TRBD1,TRBV30,CAWTLPGQGNYGYTF,TGTGCCTGGACCCTACCGGGACAGGGGAACTATGGCTACACCTTC
NA,TRBJ2-1,TRBD2,TRBV24-1,CATSDSGLAGDNEQFF,TGTGCCACCAGTGATTCCGGACTAGCGGGGGACAATGAGCAGTTCTTC
NA,TRBJ1-5,TRBD1,TRBV29-1,CSVRAGGFNQPQHF,TGCAGCGTTAGGGCAGGGGGTTTCAATCAGCCCCAGCATTTT
NA,TRBJ1-6,TRBD1,TRBV6-2/TRBV6-3,CASSSWTGRINSPLHF,TGTGCCAGCAGTTCGTGGACAGGGAGAATTAATTCACCCCTCCACTTT
NA,TRBJ1-5,NA,TRBV19,CASSSREGDNQPQHF,TGTGCCAGTAGTAGCAGGGAGGGAGACAATCAGCCCCAGCATTTT
NA,TRBJ2-5,NA,TRBV3-1/TRBV3-2,CASSQDRLTQYF,TGTGCCAGCAGCCAAGATCGGTTAACCCAGTACTTC
NA,TRBJ1-1,TRBD1,TRBV2,CASSAGTGGFTEAFF,TGTGCCAGCAGTGCCGGGACAGGGGGATTCACTGAAGCTTTCTTT
once,TRBJ1-1,NA,TRBV7-9,CASSPNTGTEAFF,TGTGCCAGCAGCCCGAATACGGGGACTGAAGCTTTCTTT
NA,TRBJ1-1,NA,TRBV29-1,CSVPGQEQTDTEAFF,TGCAGCGTCCCGGGCCAGGAACAGACAGACACTGAAGCTTTCTTT
NA,TRBJ2-2,TRBD2,TRBV5-1,CASSLSLAGVTGELFF,TGCGCCAGCAGCTTGAGTCTAGCGGGGGTTACCGGGGAGCTGTTTTTT
few,TRBJ2-1,NA,TRBV19,CASSIVRGDNEQFF,TGTGCCAGTAGTATTGTCAGGGGGGACAATGAGCAGTTCTTC
NA,TRBJ2-5,TRBD1,TRBV5-1,CASSLQGKGETQYF,TGCGCCAGCAGCTTACAGGGGAAGGGAGAGACCCAGTACTTC
NA,TRBJ1-1,NA,TRBV4-2,CASSQDVRQLNTEAFF,TGTGCCAGCAGCCAAGACGTGAGACAGCTGAACACTGAAGCTTTCTTT
NA,TRBJ1-4,TRBD1,TRBV5-5,CASSLGTGAVEKLFF,TGTGCCAGCAGCTTGGGGACAGGCGCAGTCGAAAAACTGTTTTTT
NA,TRBJ1-2,NA,TRBV7-3,CASSESGGGYGYTF,TGTGCCAGCAGCGAGAGTGGGGGAGGCTATGGCTACACCTTC
NA,TRBJ1-2,TRBD1,TRBV11-2,CASSLFTGGAFGRGYTF,TGTGCCAGCAGCCTATTTACAGGGGGCGCGTTTGGTAGGGGCTACACCTTC
NA,TRBJ2-4,TRBD2,TRBV30,CAWSALAGGMNIQYF,TGTGCCTGGAGTGCACTAGCGGGGGGGATGAACATTCAGTACTTC
NA,TRBJ1-1,NA,TRBV29-1,CSGTGESSEAFF,TGCAGCGGGACGGGGGAATCAAGTGAAGCTTTCTTT
NA,TRBJ2-2,NA,TRBV5-1,CASSFPLSDGGELFF,TGCGCCAGCAGCTTTCCCCTGAGCGATGGCGGGGAGCTGTTTTTT
NA,TRBJ1-6,NA,TRBV5-6,CASSRRQSTLYNSPLHF,TGTGCCAGCAGCCGACGGCAATCGACTCTCTATAATTCACCCCTCCACTTT
NA,TRBJ2-5,TRBD2,TRBV3-1/TRBV3-2,CASSQGLAETQYF,TGTGCCAGCAGCCAAGGACTAGCCGAGACCCAGTACTTC
few,TRBJ2-2,NA,TRBV6-2/TRBV6-3,CASSYIDRTTGELFF,TGTGCCAGCAGTTACATTGACCGGACAACCGGGGAGCTGTTTTTT
NA,TRBJ1-5,NA,TRBV5-1,CASSEGHRSNQPQHF,TGCGCCAGCAGCGAGGGACACCGAAGCAATCAGCCCCAGCATTTT
NA,TRBJ1-6,NA,TRBV6-4,CASSDLARRSYNSPLHF,TGTGCCAGCAGTGACCTAGCGAGGCGCTCCTATAATTCACCCCTCCACTTT
NA,TRBJ1-4,TRBD1,TRBV18,CASSSRDRFNEKLFF,TGTGCCAGCTCATCCCGGGACAGGTTTAATGAAAAACTGTTTTTT
NA,TRBJ1-4,NA,TRBV5-5,CASSFTGREKLFF,TGTGCCAGCAGCTTCACAGGGCGGGAAAAACTGTTTTTT
NA,TRBJ2-3,TRBD2,TRBV29-1,CSVGPSGGSTDTQYF,TGCAGCGTTGGGCCTAGCGGGGGGAGCACAGATACGCAGTATTTT
NA,TRBJ2-7,TRBD1,TRBV2,CASSGDSYEQYF,TGTGCCAGCAGTGGGGACAGTTACGAGCAGTACTTC
NA,TRBJ1-2,NA,TRBV19,CASSLRGSNYGYTF,TGTGCCAGTAGTCTCCGAGGCTCTAACTATGGCTACACCTTC
NA,TRBJ2-3,TRBD2,TRBV5-4,CASSLGPGTSGGLDTQYF,TGTGCCAGCAGCTTGGGTCCGGGGACTAGCGGGGGACTAGATACGCAGTATTTT
NA,TRBJ1-2,NA,TRBV4-2,CASSQDWQVRVGYTF,TGTGCCAGCAGCCAAGATTGGCAGGTGAGGGTAGGCTACACCTTC
NA,TRBJ1-3,TRBD1,TRBV4-2,CASSQSVRPGGGNTIYF,TGTGCCAGCAGCCAATCAGTTCGGCCAGGGGGAGGAAACACCATATATTTT